This T cell receptor (beta chain) was retrieved from a study of blood T cell repertoires in COVID-19. This CDR3 has 14 amino acids. The V end was cut by 0 bases, the J end by 4 bases, with 9 bases between. In germline, CDR1 is SEHNR, CDR2 FQNEAQ (reference sequence). Method: immunoSEQ multiplex PCR; TCRdb's copy keeps in-frame clones and lacks some. The data contain 120,000 or so clones, roughly 82% of them seen just once; the ten biggest clones take up 9.5% to 13%. The sample consisted of peripheral blood. The chain recombines TRBV7-9 with TRBJ1-1, with D unclear. This receptor was obtained from a human donor in a cohort sampled during active COVID-19. CDR3 nucleotides: TGTGCCAGCAGCTTAGCGCCCTCAGGCACTGAAGCTTTCTTT. Translated, it gives CASSLAPSGTEAFF.